This record looks at one T cell receptor beta chain sequence and its context. Trimming took off 0 bases at V and 4 bases at J, with 10 bases between the two ends. The V gene's germline CDR1 is KGHDR and CDR2 SFDVKD. The CDR3 sequence is 15 residues long. As originally analysed: By means of reference gene primer amplification, nucleated cell counts were estimated. Measured with immunoSEQ multiplex PCR; TCRdb has only the in-frame clones, and not every one. The V and J calls and clone size come from that table; D and trimming were worked out from the DNA. The sample shows more than 250,000 clones, 85% to 90% of them seen only once. The sample comes from a study of blood T cell repertoires in COVID-19.

Sequenced input: peripheral blood. This TCR was sampled from a man aged 18-30 years with active or convalescent COVID-19. This chain uses TRBV24-1 with TRBJ2-3, with D unresolved. As DNA, the CDR3 is TGTGCCACCAGTGATTTGGGGCATCGGTCAGATACGCAGTATTTT. Its translation is CATSDLGHRSDTQYF.